Listed below are T cell receptor beta chains from one sample, sequenced in a study of shared clonotypes between healthy human individuals. The repertoire was sequenced with immunoSEQ multiplex PCR; TCRdb's copy has only in-frame clones and lacks some. The profile covers roughly 680,000 clones, with just under 75% appearing a single time and roughly 1.8% taken by the ten largest. The sample comprised memory CD4+ T cells sorted from blood. The source of these receptors is a woman aged 25-40 years in good health. CDR3s include the opening cysteine and the closing phenylalanine or tryptophan. Each record gives: J gene, clone size, V gene, CDR3 protein. Rows give clone size only sometimes, using once, few, many, or a class for an expanded clone.

j_gene: TRBJ2-2
abundance: .
v_gene: TRBV6-1
CDR3aa: CASSESGTSGTTGELFF

j_gene: TRBJ2-3
abundance: once
v_gene: TRBV2
CDR3aa: CASSVGRTSDTQYF

j_gene: TRBJ2-5
abundance: .
v_gene: TRBV4-1
CDR3aa: CASSHKGVSETQYF

j_gene: TRBJ1-1
abundance: .
v_gene: TRBV27
CDR3aa: CASRAQGTWLTFF

j_gene: TRBJ2-1
abundance: .
v_gene: TRBV2
CDR3aa: CASSSGTEANEQFF

j_gene: TRBJ1-3
abundance: .
v_gene: TRBV18
CDR3aa: CASSVAREGPGNTIYF

j_gene: TRBJ2-7
abundance: .
v_gene: TRBV19
CDR3aa: CASSFLAGGPVGGEQYF

j_gene: TRBJ1-3
abundance: .
v_gene: TRBV5-1
CDR3aa: CASRGRDTIYF

j_gene: TRBJ2-2
abundance: few
v_gene: TRBV10-3
CDR3aa: CAISAVAGENGELFF

j_gene: TRBJ1-1
abundance: .
v_gene: TRBV18
CDR3aa: CASDDRYTEAFF